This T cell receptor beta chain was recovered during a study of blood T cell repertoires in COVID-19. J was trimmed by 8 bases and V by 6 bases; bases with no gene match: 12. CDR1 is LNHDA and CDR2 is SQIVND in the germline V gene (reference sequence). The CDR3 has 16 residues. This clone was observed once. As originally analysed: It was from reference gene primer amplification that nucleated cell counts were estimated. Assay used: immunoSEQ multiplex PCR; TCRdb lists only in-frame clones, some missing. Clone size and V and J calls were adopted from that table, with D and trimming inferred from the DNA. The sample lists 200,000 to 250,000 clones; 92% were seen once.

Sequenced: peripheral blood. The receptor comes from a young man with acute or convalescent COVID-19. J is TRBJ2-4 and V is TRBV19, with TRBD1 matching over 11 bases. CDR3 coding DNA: TGTGCCAGTAGCCGCGCTCCGGGACAGGGGGTTTACATTCAGTACTTC. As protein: CASSRAPGQGVYIQYF.